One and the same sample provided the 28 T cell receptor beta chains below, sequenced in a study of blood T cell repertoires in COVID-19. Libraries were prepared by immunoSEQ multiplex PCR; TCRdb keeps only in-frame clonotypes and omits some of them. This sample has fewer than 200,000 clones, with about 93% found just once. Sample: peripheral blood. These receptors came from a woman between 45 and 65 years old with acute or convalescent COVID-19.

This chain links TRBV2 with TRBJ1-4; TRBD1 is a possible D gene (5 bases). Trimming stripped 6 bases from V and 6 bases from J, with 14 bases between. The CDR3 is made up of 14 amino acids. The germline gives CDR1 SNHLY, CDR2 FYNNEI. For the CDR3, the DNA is TGTGCCAGCAGGGACGATTCAGGGTATGAAAAACTGTTTTTT. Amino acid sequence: CASRDDSGYEKLFF.

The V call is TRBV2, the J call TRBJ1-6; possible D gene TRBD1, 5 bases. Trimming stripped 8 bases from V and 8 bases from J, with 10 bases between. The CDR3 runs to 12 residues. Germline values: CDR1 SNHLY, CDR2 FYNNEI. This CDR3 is CASSVQDSPLHF. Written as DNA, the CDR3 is TGTGCCAGCTCCGTACAGGATTCACCCCTCCACTTT.

The CDR3 DNA reads TGTGCCATCAGTGCAGGGAAAAGGGAAGGCTACACCTTC. The encoded protein is CAISAGKREGYTF. The gene calls are TRBV10-3 and TRBJ1-2; the D gene is possibly TRBD1 (5 bases). The CDR3 runs 13 residues. V shed 4 bases and J shed 8 bases, with 14 bases lying between them. In germline, CDR1 is ENHRY, CDR2 SYGVKD.

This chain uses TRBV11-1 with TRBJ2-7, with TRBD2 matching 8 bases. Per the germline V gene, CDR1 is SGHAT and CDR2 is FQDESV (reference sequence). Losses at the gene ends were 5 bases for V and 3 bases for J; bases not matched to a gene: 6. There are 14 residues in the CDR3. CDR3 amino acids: CASSAISGDYEQYF. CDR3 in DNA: TGTGCCAGCAGCGCAATTAGCGGGGACTACGAGCAGTACTTC.

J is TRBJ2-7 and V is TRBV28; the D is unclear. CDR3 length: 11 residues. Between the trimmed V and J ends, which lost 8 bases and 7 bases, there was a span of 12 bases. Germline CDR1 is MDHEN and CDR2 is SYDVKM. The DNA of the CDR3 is TGTGCCAGCGCGGTCGTAGAGGAGCAGTACTTC. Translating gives CASAVVEEQYF.

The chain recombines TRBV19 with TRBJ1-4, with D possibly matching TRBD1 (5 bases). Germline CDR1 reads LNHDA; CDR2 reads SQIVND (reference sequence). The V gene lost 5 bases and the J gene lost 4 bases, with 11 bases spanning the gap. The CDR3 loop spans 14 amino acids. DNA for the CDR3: TGTGCCAGTAGTCTCCGGGACTATAATGAAAAACTGTTTTTT. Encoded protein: CASSLRDYNEKLFF.

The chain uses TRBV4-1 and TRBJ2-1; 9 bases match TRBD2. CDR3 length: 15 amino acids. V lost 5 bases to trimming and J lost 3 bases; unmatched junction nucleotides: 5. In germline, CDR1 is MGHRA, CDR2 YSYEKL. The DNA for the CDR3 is TGCGCCAGCAGCGACACTAGCGGGCGCTACAATGAGCAGTTCTTC. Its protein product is CASSDTSGRYNEQFF.

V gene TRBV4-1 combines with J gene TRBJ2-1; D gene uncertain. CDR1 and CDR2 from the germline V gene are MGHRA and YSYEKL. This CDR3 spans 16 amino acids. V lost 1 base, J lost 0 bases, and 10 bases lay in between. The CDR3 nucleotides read TGCGCCAGCAGCCAAGGACTGGATAGCTCCTACAATGAGCAGTTCTTC. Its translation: CASSQGLDSSYNEQFF.

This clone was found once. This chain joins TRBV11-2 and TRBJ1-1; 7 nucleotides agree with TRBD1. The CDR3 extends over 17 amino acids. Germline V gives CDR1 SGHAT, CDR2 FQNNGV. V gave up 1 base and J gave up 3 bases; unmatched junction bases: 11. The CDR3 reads CASSLAEGVRGYTEAFF. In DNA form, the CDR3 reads TGTGCCAGCAGCTTAGCAGAGGGGGTCAGGGGGTACACTGAAGCTTTCTTT.

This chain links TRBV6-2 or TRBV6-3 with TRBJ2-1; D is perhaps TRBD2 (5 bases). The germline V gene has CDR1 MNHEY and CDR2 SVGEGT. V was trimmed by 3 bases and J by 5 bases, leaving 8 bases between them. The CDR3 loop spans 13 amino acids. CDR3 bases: TGTGCCAGCAGTTATTCAGCGGACAATGAGCAGTTCTTC. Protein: CASSYSADNEQFF.

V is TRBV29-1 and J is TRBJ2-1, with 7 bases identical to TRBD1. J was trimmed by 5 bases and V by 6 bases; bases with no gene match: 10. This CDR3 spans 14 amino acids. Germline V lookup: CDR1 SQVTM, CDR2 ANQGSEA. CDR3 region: CSVMTGLSHNEQFF. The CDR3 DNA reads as TGCAGCGTGATGACAGGGTTGAGCCACAATGAGCAGTTCTTC.

The chain's CDR3 is CAWSGIETAASGNTIYF. DNA for the CDR3: TGTGCCTGGAGTGGGATTGAGACAGCCGCCTCTGGAAACACCATATATTTT. The chain joins TRBV30 to TRBJ1-3, with a possible D match to TRBD1 (5 bases). V lost 1 base and J lost 0, with 16 bases in between. This CDR3 has 17 amino acids. The V gene's germline CDR1 is GTSNPN and CDR2 SVGIG (reference sequence). The full variable domain, with the rest looked up from reference TRBV30 and TRBJ1-3, is SQTIHQWPATLVQPVGSPLSLECTVEGTSNPNLYWYRQAAGRGLQLLFYSVGIGQISSEVPQNLSASRPQDRQFILSSKKLLLSDSGFYLCAWSGIETAASGNTIYFGEGSWLTVV.

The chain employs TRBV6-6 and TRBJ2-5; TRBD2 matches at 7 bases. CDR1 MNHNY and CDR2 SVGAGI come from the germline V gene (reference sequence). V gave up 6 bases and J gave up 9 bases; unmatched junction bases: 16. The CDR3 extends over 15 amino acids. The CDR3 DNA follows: TGTGCCAGCAGCCCCCTTGCGGGAGTGTTGCGGGCCCAGTACTTC. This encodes CASSPLAGVLRAQYF.

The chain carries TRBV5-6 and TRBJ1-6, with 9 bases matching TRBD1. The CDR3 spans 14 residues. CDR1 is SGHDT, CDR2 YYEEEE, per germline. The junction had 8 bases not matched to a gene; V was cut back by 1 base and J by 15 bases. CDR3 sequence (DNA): TGTGCCAGCAGCTTGATACAGGGGGCGAGTTTCCTCCACTTT. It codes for CASSLIQGASFLHF.

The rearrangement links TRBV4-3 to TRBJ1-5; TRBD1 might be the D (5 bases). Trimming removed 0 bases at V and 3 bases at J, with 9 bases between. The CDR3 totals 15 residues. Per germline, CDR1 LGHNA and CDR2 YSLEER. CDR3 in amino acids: CASSQDRGINQPQHF. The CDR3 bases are TGCGCCAGCAGCCAAGATAGGGGAATCAATCAGCCCCAGCATTTT.

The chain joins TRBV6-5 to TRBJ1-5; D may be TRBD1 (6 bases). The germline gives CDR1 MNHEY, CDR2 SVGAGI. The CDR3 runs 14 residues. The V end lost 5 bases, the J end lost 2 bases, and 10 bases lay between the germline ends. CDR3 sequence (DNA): TGTGCCAGCAGTACAGGGTACGGCAATCAGCCCCAGCATTTT. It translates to CASSTGYGNQPQHF.

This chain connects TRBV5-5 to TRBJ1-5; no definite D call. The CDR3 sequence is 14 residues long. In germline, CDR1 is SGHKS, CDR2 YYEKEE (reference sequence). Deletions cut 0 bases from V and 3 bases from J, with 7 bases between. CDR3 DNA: TGTGCCAGCAGCTTGGCCAGGCTCAATCAGCCCCAGCATTTT. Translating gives CASSLARLNQPQHF. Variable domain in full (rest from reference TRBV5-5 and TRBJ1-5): DAGVTQSPTHLIKTRGQQVTLRCSPISGHKSVSWYQQVLGQGPQFIFQYYEKEERGRGNFPDRFSARQFPNYSSELNVNALLLGDSALYLCASSLARLNQPQHFGDGTRLSIL.

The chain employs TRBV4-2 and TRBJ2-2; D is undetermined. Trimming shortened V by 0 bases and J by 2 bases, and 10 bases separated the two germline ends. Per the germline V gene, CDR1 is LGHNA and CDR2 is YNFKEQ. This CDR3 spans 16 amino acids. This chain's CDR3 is CASSQEVTFNTGELFF. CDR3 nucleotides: TGTGCCAGCAGCCAAGAAGTTACTTTCAACACCGGGGAGCTGTTTTTT.

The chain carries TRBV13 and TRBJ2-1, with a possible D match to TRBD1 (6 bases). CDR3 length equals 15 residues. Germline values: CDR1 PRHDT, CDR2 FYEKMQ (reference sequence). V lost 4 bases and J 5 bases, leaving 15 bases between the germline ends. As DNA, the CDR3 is TGTGCCAGCAGCTCCGGGACAAGCCTAAACAATGAGCAGTTCTTC. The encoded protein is CASSSGTSLNNEQFF.

For the CDR3, the DNA is TGTGCCAGCGCGGGACAGCCAGAGTTGGTCACTGAAGCTTTCTTT. As protein: CASAGQPELVTEAFF. This chain joins TRBV9 and TRBJ1-1, with 7 positions matching TRBD1. CDR1 is SGDLS and CDR2 is YYNGEE in the germline V gene. Trimming at V came to 7 bases and at J to 4 bases, leaving 13 bases not matched to a gene. The CDR3 sequence is 15 residues long.

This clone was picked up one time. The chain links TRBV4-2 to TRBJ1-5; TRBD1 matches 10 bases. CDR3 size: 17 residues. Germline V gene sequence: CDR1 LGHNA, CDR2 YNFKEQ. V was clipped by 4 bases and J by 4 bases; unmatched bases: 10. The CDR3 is CASSPRQGADFNQPQHF. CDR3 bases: TGTGCCAGCAGCCCGAGACAGGGGGCTGATTTTAATCAGCCCCAGCATTTT.

CDR3 loop: CSVTKTVQETQYF. CDR3 nucleotide sequence: TGCAGCGTTACAAAAACAGTACAAGAGACCCAGTACTTC. The genes are TRBV29-1 and TRBJ2-5; unclear D gene. Germline assignment: CDR1 SQVTM and CDR2 ANQGSEA. Trimming took 5 bases from V and 2 from J, leaving 12 bases between them. The CDR3 runs to 13 residues.

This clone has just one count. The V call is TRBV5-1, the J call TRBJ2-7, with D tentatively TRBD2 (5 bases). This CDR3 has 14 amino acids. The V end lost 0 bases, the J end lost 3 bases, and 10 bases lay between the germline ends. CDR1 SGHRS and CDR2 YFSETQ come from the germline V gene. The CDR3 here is CASSLALEVYEQYF. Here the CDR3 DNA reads TGCGCCAGCAGCTTGGCCCTGGAGGTCTACGAGCAGTACTTC. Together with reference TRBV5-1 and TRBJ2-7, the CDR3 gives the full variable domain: KAGVTQTPRYLIKTRGQQVTLSCSPISGHRSVSWYQQTPGQGLQFLFEYFSETQRNKGNFPGRFSGRQFSNSRSEMNVSTLELGDSALYLCASSLALEVYEQYFGPGTRLTVT.

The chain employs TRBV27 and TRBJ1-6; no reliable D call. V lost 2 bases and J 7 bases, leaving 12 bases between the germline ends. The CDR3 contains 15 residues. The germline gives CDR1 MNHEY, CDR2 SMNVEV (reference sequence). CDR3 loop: CASSLGSSWNSPLHF. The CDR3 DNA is TGTGCCAGCAGTTTAGGCAGTTCGTGGAATTCACCCCTCCACTTT.

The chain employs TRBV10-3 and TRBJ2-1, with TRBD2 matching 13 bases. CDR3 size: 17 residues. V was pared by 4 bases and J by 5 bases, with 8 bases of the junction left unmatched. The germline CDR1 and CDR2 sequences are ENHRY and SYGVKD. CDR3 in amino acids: CAISGSTSGGANNEQFF. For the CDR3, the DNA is TGTGCCATCAGTGGTTCAACTAGCGGGGGGGCGAACAATGAGCAGTTCTTC.

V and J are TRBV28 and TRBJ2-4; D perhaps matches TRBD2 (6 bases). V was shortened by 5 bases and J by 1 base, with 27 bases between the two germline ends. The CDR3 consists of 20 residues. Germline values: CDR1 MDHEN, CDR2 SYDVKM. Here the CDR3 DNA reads TGTGCCAGCAGTCCCCGGGTTAGCGGAGCCTCCGGAGTGGCCAAAAACATTCAGTACTTC. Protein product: CASSPRVSGASGVAKNIQYF.

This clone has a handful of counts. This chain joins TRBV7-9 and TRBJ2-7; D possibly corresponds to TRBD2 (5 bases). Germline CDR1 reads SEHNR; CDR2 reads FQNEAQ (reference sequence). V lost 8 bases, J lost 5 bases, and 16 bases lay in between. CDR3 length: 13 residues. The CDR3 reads CASSRGEEDEQYF. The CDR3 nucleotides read TGTGCCAGCTCACGGGGAGAGGAGGACGAGCAGTACTTC.

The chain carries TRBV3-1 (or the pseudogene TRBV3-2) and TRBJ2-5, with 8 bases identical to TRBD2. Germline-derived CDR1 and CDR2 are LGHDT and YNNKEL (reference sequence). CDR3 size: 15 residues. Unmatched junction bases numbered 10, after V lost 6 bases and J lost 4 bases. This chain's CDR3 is CASRLGREGRETQYF. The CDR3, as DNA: TGTGCCAGCAGGTTGGGACGGGAGGGCCGAGAGACCCAGTACTTC.